Detailed here is one T cell receptor (beta chain). Measured with immunoSEQ multiplex PCR; TCRdb has only the in-frame clones, and not every one. The sample lists tens of thousands of clones, 81% seen once, with 3.1% in the top ten. The CDR3 is made up of 13 amino acids. V lost 8 bases, J lost 3 bases, and 13 bases lay in between. The sample belongs to a study of blood T cell repertoires in COVID-19. The gene calls are TRBV23-1 and TRBJ1-1, with D uncertain. TRBV23-1 is reported as an ORF; its role is uncertain. The sample comprised peripheral blood. The origin of this receptor is a man in his sixties or seventies with COVID-19, enrolled during active disease. CDR3 residues: CASHGGSHTEAFF. As DNA, the CDR3 is TGCGCCAGCCATGGAGGCTCACACACTGAAGCTTTCTTT.